This T cell receptor beta chain stems from a study of preoperative IRX-2 immunotherapy in early breast cancer. Specified treatment: preoperative locoregional IRX-2 cytokine immunotherapy. This phase Ib study tested locoregional IRX-2 cytokine immunotherapy given before surgery. The table came from immunoSEQ multiplex PCR; TCRdb's copy has only in-frame clones and leaves some out. The sample includes 35,000 to 40,000 clones, roughly four fifths of them seen just once. Trimming cost V 4 bases and J 6 bases; bases outside gene matches: 2. The CDR3 has 14 residues. Germline CDR1 SGHRS, CDR2 YFSETQ. V gene TRBV5-1 combines with J gene TRBJ2-2, with TRBD2 matching 11 bases. The sample consisted of lymph node tissue, taken after IRX-2 immunotherapy. The TCR originated in a human donor with breast cancer. The CDR3 loop reads CASSPTSGAGELFF. In DNA, the CDR3 is TGCGCCAGCAGCCCGACTAGCGGGGCCGGGGAGCTGTTTTTT.